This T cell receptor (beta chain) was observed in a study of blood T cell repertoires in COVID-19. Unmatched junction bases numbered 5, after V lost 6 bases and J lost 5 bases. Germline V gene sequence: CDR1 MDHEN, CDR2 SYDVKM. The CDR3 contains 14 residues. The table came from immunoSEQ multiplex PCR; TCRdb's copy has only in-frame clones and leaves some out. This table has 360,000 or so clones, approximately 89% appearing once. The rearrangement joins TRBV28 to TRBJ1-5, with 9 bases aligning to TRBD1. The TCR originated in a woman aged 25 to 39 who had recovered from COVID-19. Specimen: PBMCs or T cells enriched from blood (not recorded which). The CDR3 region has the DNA TGTGCCAGCAGATCCGGACAGGGGCATCAGCCCCAGCATTTT. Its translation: CASRSGQGHQPQHF.